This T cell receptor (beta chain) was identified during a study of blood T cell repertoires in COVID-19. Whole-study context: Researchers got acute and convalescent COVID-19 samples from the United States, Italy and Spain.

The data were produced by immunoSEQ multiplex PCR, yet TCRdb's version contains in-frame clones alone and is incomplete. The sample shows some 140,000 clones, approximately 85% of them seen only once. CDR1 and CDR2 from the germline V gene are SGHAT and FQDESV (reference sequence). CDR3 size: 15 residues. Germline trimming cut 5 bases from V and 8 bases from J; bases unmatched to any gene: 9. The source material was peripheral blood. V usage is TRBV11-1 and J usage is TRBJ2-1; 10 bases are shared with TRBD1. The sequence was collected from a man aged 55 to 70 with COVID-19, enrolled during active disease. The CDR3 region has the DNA TGTGCCAGCAGCCTGAGCGACAGGGGGCACCATGAGCAGTTCTTC. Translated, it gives CASSLSDRGHHEQFF.